Sequencing of this T cell receptor (beta chain) was carried out in a study of tumor-infiltrating lymphocytes in localized non-small cell lung cancer. This table comes from immunoSEQ multiplex PCR, and its TCRdb copy is limited to in-frame clones, with some not included. The sample lists 9,500 to 12,000 clones, 60% seen once, with roughly a tenth in the top ten. Trimming shortened V by 0 bases and J by 2 bases, and 7 bases separated the two germline ends. Per germline, CDR1 MGHRA and CDR2 YSYEKL. The CDR3 length is 15 residues. This chain joins TRBV4-1 and TRBJ2-2; no firm D call. The TCR originated in a human donor with non-small cell lung cancer. Sequencing input: uninvolved lung tissue not adjacent to the tumor. The CDR3 DNA follows: TGCGCCAGCAGCCAAGAATGGCGAAACACCGGGGAGCTGTTTTTT. Translated, it gives CASSQEWRNTGELFF.